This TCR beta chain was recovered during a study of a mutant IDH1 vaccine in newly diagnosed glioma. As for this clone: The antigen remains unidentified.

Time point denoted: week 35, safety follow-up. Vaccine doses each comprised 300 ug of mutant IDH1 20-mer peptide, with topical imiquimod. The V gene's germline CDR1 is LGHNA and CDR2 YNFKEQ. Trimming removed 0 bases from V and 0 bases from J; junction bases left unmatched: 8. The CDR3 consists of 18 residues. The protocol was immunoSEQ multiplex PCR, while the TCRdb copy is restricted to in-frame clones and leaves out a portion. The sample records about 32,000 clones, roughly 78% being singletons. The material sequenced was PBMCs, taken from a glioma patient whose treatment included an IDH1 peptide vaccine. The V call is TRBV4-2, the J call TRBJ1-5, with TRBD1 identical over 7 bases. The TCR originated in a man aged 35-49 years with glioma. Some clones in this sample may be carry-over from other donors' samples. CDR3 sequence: CASSQDLPGQHSNQPQHF. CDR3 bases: TGTGCCAGCAGCCAAGACCTACCGGGACAGCATAGCAATCAGCCCCAGCATTTT.